This T cell receptor beta chain is from a study of blood T cell repertoires in COVID-19. Study as a whole: Both acute and convalescent COVID-19 samples were obtained from the United States, Italy and Spain.

Unmatched junction bases numbered 10, after V lost 3 bases and J lost 0 bases. This CDR3 comprises 19 residues. Germline lookup yields CDR1 KGHDR and CDR2 SFDVKD. In the authors' workflow: By means of reference gene primer amplification, nucleated cell counts were estimated. Sequencing used immunoSEQ multiplex PCR; TCRdb keeps in-frame clones, though not all of them. V and J calls and clone size are copied from that table; D and trimming were computed from the DNA. The data hold tens of thousands of clones, with about three quarters observed a single time. The sample was peripheral blood. The sequence was obtained from a human donor with active or convalescent COVID-19. The donor label of this sample is uncertain. This chain connects TRBV24-1 to TRBJ2-6; TRBD1 matches 7 bases. The CDR3, as DNA: TGTGCCACCAGTGATCCCACTACAGGGGCGAACTCTGGGGCCAACGTCCTGACTTTC. Its translation: CATSDPTTGANSGANVLTF.